One sample yielded the 8 T cell receptor beta chains listed below, sequenced in a study of blood T cell repertoires in COVID-19. Profiling relied on immunoSEQ multiplex PCR, and the TCRdb table lists in-frame clones only, not all of them. This repertoire shows more than 300,000 clones, roughly 90% found once; its top ten account for about 7.3%. Input material: peripheral blood. The receptors derive from a woman in her seventies with COVID-19, enrolled during active disease.

J is TRBJ1-5 and V is TRBV28, with D maybe TRBD1 (5 bases). CDR1 MDHEN and CDR2 SYDVKM come from the germline V gene. The germline V and J ends were trimmed by 7 bases and 0 bases, with 28 bases remaining between them. The CDR3 is 20 residues long. The CDR3 region is CASTIPGLGVGGDSNQPQHF. Here the CDR3 DNA reads TGTGCCAGCACCATCCCCGGGTTGGGGGTGGGGGGGGATAGCAATCAGCCCCAGCATTTT.

V is TRBV28 and J is TRBJ2-5; 10 bases are a match to TRBD2. Germline CDR1 is MDHEN and CDR2 is SYDVKM. With V trimmed by 8 bases and J by 4 bases, 4 bases remained unmatched. The CDR3 loop spans 13 amino acids. The CDR3 nucleotides read TGTGCCAGCTTAGCGGGGGGCAGAGAGACCCAGTACTTC. Its translation is CASLAGGRETQYF.

V and J are TRBV5-1 and TRBJ1-4; TRBD1 is a possible D gene (6 bases). V was cut by 0 bases and J by 0 bases, with 9 bases left in between. The CDR3 is 16 residues long. The V gene's germline CDR1 is SGHRS and CDR2 YFSETQ. DNA of the CDR3: TGCGCCAGCAGCTTGGTTGAGGGGGCAACTAATGAAAAACTGTTTTTT. This encodes CASSLVEGATNEKLFF.

The chain is built from TRBV5-8 and TRBJ2-7, with TRBD2 as a possible D gene (6 bases). Germline V gives CDR1 SGHTS, CDR2 YDEGEE. V lost 4 bases and J lost 4, with 15 bases in between. The CDR3 has 14 residues. CDR3 nucleotides: TGTGCCAGCAGCCATGGACGGGGGTCGTACGAGCAGTACTTC. This translates into CASSHGRGSYEQYF.

The chain joins TRBV27 to TRBJ2-7, with TRBD2 identical over 8 bases. V lost 8 bases, J lost 4 bases, and 16 bases stayed unmatched. The germline V gene has CDR1 MNHEY and CDR2 SMNVEV (reference sequence). This CDR3 spans 16 amino acids. The chain's CDR3 is CASGSLLQRGSYEQYF. CDR3 in DNA: TGTGCCAGCGGGAGCTTGCTACAGCGGGGGTCGTACGAGCAGTACTTC.

Comment on this clone: Other DNA sequences in the same sample also yield this CDR3. The rearrangement joins TRBV5-1 to TRBJ1-1; unclear D gene. V was trimmed by 1 base and J by 2 bases, leaving 9 bases between them. The V gene's germline CDR1 is SGHRS and CDR2 YFSETQ. There are 14 residues in the CDR3. In DNA form, the CDR3 reads TGCGCCAGCAGCTTGACTCAGGTAAACACTGAAGCTTTCTTT. This translates into CASSLTQVNTEAFF.

V is TRBV5-4 and J is TRBJ1-3, with D unresolved. Germline-derived CDR1 and CDR2 are SGHNT and YYREEE (reference sequence). V was cut by 0 bases and J by 0 bases, with 10 bases left in between. This CDR3 has 16 residues. DNA of the CDR3: TGTGCCAGCAGCTTGGCGCAAAGCGTCTCTGGAAACACCATATATTTT. Translation: CASSLAQSVSGNTIYF.

The V call is TRBV19, the J call TRBJ2-1; 12 positions match TRBD2. V lost 3 bases and J lost 2; bases outside the gene matches: 5. In germline, CDR1 is LNHDA, CDR2 SQIVND (reference sequence). The CDR3 totals 17 residues. The CDR3 reads CASSMTSGGATYNEQFF. CDR3 bases: TGTGCCAGTAGTATGACTAGCGGGGGCGCAACCTACAATGAGCAGTTCTTC.